This T cell receptor beta chain was sequenced for a study of cytomegalovirus exposure and HLA in healthy donors. The CDR3 totals 16 residues. With V trimmed by 5 bases and J by 0 bases, 5 bases remained unmatched. In germline, CDR1 is SNHLY, CDR2 FYNNEI. The PCR made use of 60 Vbeta and 13 Jbeta primers. Using immunoSEQ multiplex PCR, the repertoire was profiled, and TCRdb retains in-frame clones only, with some absent. The sample's table shows 150,000 to 200,000 clones. Concerning this clone: Its antigen is unidentified.

General study findings and limits: What a later analysis showed was that several of the most significant clusters appeared linked to common viral pathogens. A few CMV-associated chains were confirmed in vitro to be specific for CMV antigens. In all likelihood, a cluster of highly shared sequence variants was a sequencing artifact. Most TCR beta V segments were productive about 90% or about 30% of the time in an earlier analysis.

This chain links TRBV2 with TRBJ2-3, with TRBD2 matching 10 bases. This clonotype was obtained from a woman aged 60-75 years in good health and CMV-seronegative. Sequenced sample: PBMCs. The CDR3 here is CASSRWTSGSTDTQYF. Here the CDR3 DNA reads TGTGCCAGCAGTCGCTGGACTAGCGGAAGCACAGATACGCAGTATTTT. Combining the CDR3 with reference TRBV2 and TRBJ2-3 gives the whole variable domain EPEVTQTPSHQVTQMGQEVILRCVPISNHLYFYWYRQILGQKVEFLVSFYNNEISEKSEIFDDQFSVERPDGSNFTLKIRSTKLEDSAMYFCASSRWTSGSTDTQYFGPGTRLTVL.